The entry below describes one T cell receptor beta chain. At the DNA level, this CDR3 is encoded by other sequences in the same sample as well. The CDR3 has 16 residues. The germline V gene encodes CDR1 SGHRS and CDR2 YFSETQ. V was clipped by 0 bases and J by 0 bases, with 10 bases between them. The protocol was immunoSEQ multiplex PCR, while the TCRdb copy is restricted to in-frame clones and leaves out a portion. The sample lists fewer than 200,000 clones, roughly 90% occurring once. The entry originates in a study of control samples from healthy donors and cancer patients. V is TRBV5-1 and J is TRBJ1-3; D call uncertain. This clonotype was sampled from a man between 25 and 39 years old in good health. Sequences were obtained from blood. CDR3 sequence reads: CASSLDSPSSGNTIYF. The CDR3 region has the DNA TGCGCCAGCAGCTTGGACAGTCCCTCCTCTGGAAACACCATATATTTT.